This T cell receptor gamma chain originates from a study of gamma delta lymphoproliferative disorders and STAT genes. Study-wide context: At least 50 ng of genomic DNA went into each LymphoTrack Dx TCRG Assay library. For the delta chain, EuroClonality-NGS standard procedure was applied.

The receptor sequences were amplified from genomic DNA of peripheral blood mononuclear cells. By proportion, this clone is medium-sized (0.01 to 0.1%). TCRdb redid clone calling on the multiplex PCR reads using CATT. The top ten hold about 16% of the sample, which has about 3,000 gamma-chain clones, 8.2% seen once. The ends lost 6 bases at V and 9 bases at J; junction bases unmatched: 5. The CDR3 extends over 10 amino acids. Germline CDR1 EGSTGY, CDR2 YDSYTSSV. The chain is built from TRGV4 and TRGJ1 or TRGJ2. No J gene is reported in TCRdb; it was inferred here by comparing the DNA with germline. The clonotype comes from a human donor in good health. The sequenced sample consisted of blood. Written as DNA, the CDR3 is TGTGCCACCTGGATGACTAAGAAACTCTTT. Protein: CATWMTKKLF.